Listed here is a single T cell receptor (beta chain). Its specificity is not known. The CDR3 runs to 12 residues. V shed 10 bases and J shed 3 bases, with 12 bases lying between them. Germline lookup yields CDR1 MNHNS and CDR2 SASEGT. These donors were members of the 120-subject validation cohort, a group separate from the approximately 670-subject first cohort. This record comes from a study of cytomegalovirus exposure and HLA in healthy donors. For the study at large: In a later analysis, it was reported that the 120 or so validation repertoires had been produced on the same platform as the 700 or so repertoires belonging to the first cohort. Whole-study findings and limits: Three of the chains that were CMV-associated were confirmed in vitro to be specific for CMV antigens. The listing of roughly 160 TCR beta chains classed them as cytomegalovirus-associated.

Measured with immunoSEQ multiplex PCR; TCRdb has only the in-frame clones, and not every one. The table lists about 130,000 clones, approximately 92% of them singletons. The sample taken for sequencing was PBMCs. This clonotype was sampled from a woman aged 18-29 years in good health and CMV-seronegative. V gene TRBV6-1 combines with J gene TRBJ2-5, with D perhaps TRBD2 (7 bases). CDR3 residues: CANGGPKETQYF. The CDR3 DNA sequence: TGTGCCAACGGGGGGCCGAAAGAGACCCAGTACTTC.